These 9 T cell receptor beta chains were all obtained from the same sample, sequenced in a study of blood T cell repertoires in COVID-19. Produced via immunoSEQ multiplex PCR; TCRdb's table is partial and in-frame only. Of roughly 200,000 clones listed, more than 65% are singletons. Sequenced sample: peripheral blood. These receptors all stem from a woman older than 75 with acute or convalescent COVID-19.

The CDR3 DNA reads as TGTGCCAGCAGCCTAGGGGTGGGCTGGTCCTACGAGCAGTACTTC. This translates into CASSLGVGWSYEQYF. The chain has TRBV7-2 and TRBJ2-7, with TRBD1 as a possible D gene (5 bases). Trimming stripped 5 bases from V and 1 base from J, with 15 bases between. Per germline, CDR1 SGHTA and CDR2 FQGNSA. The CDR3 totals 15 residues.

This rearrangement joins TRBV3-1 (or the pseudogene TRBV3-2) to TRBJ2-1; 9 positions match TRBD1. Germline V CDR1 and CDR2: LGHDT, YNNKEL (reference sequence). V shed 4 bases and J 13 bases; nucleotides not matched to a gene: 8. This CDR3 spans 13 amino acids. This chain's CDR3 is CASSLPGQGRQFF. For the CDR3, the DNA is TGTGCCAGCAGCCTGCCGGGACAGGGTCGACAGTTCTTC.

The chain joins TRBV30 to TRBJ1-4, with 11 bases fitting TRBD1. This CDR3 comprises 15 residues. The trim removed 1 base at V and 8 bases at J, leaving 6 bases unmatched. Germline V gene lookup returns CDR1 GTSNPN and CDR2 SVGIG (reference sequence). The CDR3 nucleotides are TGTGCCTGGAGTGGCGGACAGGGGGCCAACGAAAAACTGTTTTTT. Protein product: CAWSGGQGANEKLFF.

This chain joins TRBV7-9 and TRBJ2-1; 8 bases align to TRBD2. The CDR3 is 15 amino acids. After removal of 5 bases from V and 7 bases from J, the junction contained 10 bases not matched to a gene. Per the germline V gene, CDR1 is SEHNR and CDR2 is FQNEAQ (reference sequence). CDR3 in DNA: TGTGCCAGCAGCATGGGACTAGAGGAGAGGAATGAGCAGTTCTTC. Amino acids: CASSMGLEERNEQFF.

This clone was recorded many times. The chain is built from TRBV5-1 and TRBJ2-1; TRBD2 agrees at 11 bases. This CDR3 contains 17 residues. Germline trimming cut 4 bases from V and 2 bases from J; bases unmatched to any gene: 8. Looked up from germline, CDR1 is SGHRS and CDR2 is YFSETQ. Here the CDR3 DNA reads TGCGCCAGCAGCGGGTCCGGGACTAGCGGCCCCTACAATGAGCAGTTCTTC. It encodes CASSGSGTSGPYNEQFF.

The rearrangement links TRBV3-1 (or the pseudogene TRBV3-2) to TRBJ2-7, with D hard to call. The germline gives CDR1 LGHDT, CDR2 YNNKEL (reference sequence). V was pared by 4 bases and J by 4 bases, with 14 bases between. The CDR3 contains 14 residues. CDR3: CASSPRTATYEQYF. Here the CDR3 DNA reads TGTGCCAGCAGCCCCCGCACAGCCACTTACGAGCAGTACTTC.

This chain links TRBV2 with TRBJ2-3; weak D call: TRBD1 (6 bases). The germline CDR1 and CDR2 sequences are SNHLY and FYNNEI. The V and J ends lost 7 bases and 2 bases respectively, with 13 bases between them. This CDR3 region has 14 residues. CDR3: CASIPGHLTDTQYF. The CDR3 region has the DNA TGTGCCAGCATCCCGGGACACCTCACAGATACGCAGTATTTT. The full variable domain, in which reference TRBV2 and TRBJ2-3 provide the parts outside the CDR3, is EPEVTQTPSHQVTQMGQEVILRCVPISNHLYFYWYRQILGQKVEFLVSFYNNEISEKSEIFDDQFSVERPDGSNFTLKIRSTKLEDSAMYFCASIPGHLTDTQYFGPGTRLTVL.

This CDR3 is CAAAERYDQPQHF. The CDR3 DNA reads TGTGCCGCCGCCGAGCGTTATGACCAGCCCCAGCATTTT. The V and J genes are TRBV10-3 and TRBJ1-5; D is ambiguous. Deletions cut 11 bases from V and 7 bases from J, with 18 bases between. Germline CDR1 ENHRY, CDR2 SYGVKD. This CDR3 is 13 amino acids long.

This clone was seen more than once but under ten times. V gene TRBV19 combines with J gene TRBJ1-2, with unresolved D. Germline assignment: CDR1 LNHDA and CDR2 SQIVND (reference sequence). V lost 4 bases and J 5 bases, leaving 8 bases between the germline ends. CDR3 size: 12 residues. In DNA form, the CDR3 reads TGTGCCAGTAGTAAGCTAACGTATGGCTACACCTTC. This encodes CASSKLTYGYTF.